This T cell receptor (beta chain) was observed in a study of OX40 agonist ivuxolimab in advanced cancers. The study in broad terms: Ivuxolimab was an agonistic, fully human IgG2 monoclonal antibody directed against OX40 (CD134), a costimulatory receptor. Intravenous ivuxolimab was administered to patients every 2 weeks at six dose levels: 0.01, 0.1, 0.3, 1.5, 3 and 10 mg/kg. Among the roughly 54 dose-escalation patients, 19 had hepatocellular carcinoma, roughly 15 melanoma, 9 renal cell carcinoma and 9 head and neck cancer. A male proportion of around 80% and a mean age of 60 years, ranging from roughly 23 to 85, were recorded for the dose-escalation cohort. Prior anti-PD-1, anti-PD-L1 or anti-CTLA-4 therapy was permitted, and checkpoint inhibitors had been received by around 40% of dose-escalation patients. Three dose-escalation patients achieved partial responses, one with hepatocellular carcinoma and two with cutaneous melanoma. Peripheral TCRbeta sequencing aimed to test whether ivuxolimab altered TCR sequence diversity and caused clonal T-cell expansion. The paper reports the monotherapy dose-escalation portion (N of about 47 patients) of the phase I ivuxolimab trial. General study outcomes and caveats: Low levels of normalized T-cell clonal expansion were also seen in some nonresponding patients. Partial responders in the 0.1-3.0 mg/kg groups had among the lowest normalized peripheral clonal expansion, especially among CD8+ T cells. At doses of 0.1 to 3.0 mg/kg, clonal expansion of both CD4+ and CD8+ T cells in blood was seen between baseline and week 6. After ivuxolimab, more expanded clones were found on average in CD8+ T cells than in CD4+ T cells. The antigen specificity of the clonally expanded peripheral T cells was not determined.

For sequencing of the TCRbeta CDR3 region, genomic DNA was extracted from the sorted cells. The immunoSEQ Assay was used to sequence the TCRbeta CDR3 regions. Entries here come from immuneACCESS through TCRdb and include only in-frame sequences with V and J called. Some clones fail to appear in such tables; in the studies checked, an unresolved V gene covers under half of the shortfall, and the cause of the remainder is unknown. This sample lists 30,000 to 40,000 clones; around three quarters were detected once. The biggest ten clones account for roughly an eighth of the sample. Based on the germline V gene, the CDR1 and CDR2 sequences are SGHTA and FQGTGA. Here V drops 4 bases and J drops 1 base, and the junction holds 4 bases not matched to any gene. The CDR3 measures 15 amino acids from cysteine to phenylalanine. CDR3 DNA is the only sequence kept; it has 45 bases, read in frame from the first base.

With regard to this clone: Its antigen has not been determined. Base qualities were left out, and no much larger clone turns up one base away.

The trial excluded patients who had a history of autoimmune disease or were on systemic immunosuppression. Peripheral blood for TCR sequencing was collected from all dose cohorts at baseline, on cycle 4 day 1, and on cycle 7 day 1. Samples came from an open-label, multicenter, first-in-human phase I dose-escalation trial of ivuxolimab. The trial enrolled adults with locally advanced or metastatic head and neck squamous cell, hepatocellular, melanoma or renal cell carcinoma. Before TCR sequencing, CD4+ T cells and CD8+ T cells from peripheral blood were sorted into separate populations. This clonotype originated in an adult with an advanced solid tumor such as melanoma, head and neck, liver or kidney cancer. This chain is built from TRBV7-3 and TRBJ2-3; TRBD2 aligns with 8 central bases. The sample was CD4+ or CD8+ T cells sorted from blood, taken in a trial of the OX40 agonist ivuxolimab. The CDR3 here reads CASSSTSGGTDTQYF. The bases read TGTGCCAGCAGCTCTACTAGCGGAGGCACAGATACGCAGTATTTT. With the portions outside the CDR3 filled from the reference TRBV7-3 and TRBJ2-3 genes, the complete variable region becomes GAGVSQTPSNKVTEKGKYVELRCDPISGHTALYWYRQSLGQGPEFLIYFQGTGAADDSGLPNDRFFAVRPEGSVSTLKIQRTERGDSAVYLCASSSTSGGTDTQYFGPGTRLTVL.